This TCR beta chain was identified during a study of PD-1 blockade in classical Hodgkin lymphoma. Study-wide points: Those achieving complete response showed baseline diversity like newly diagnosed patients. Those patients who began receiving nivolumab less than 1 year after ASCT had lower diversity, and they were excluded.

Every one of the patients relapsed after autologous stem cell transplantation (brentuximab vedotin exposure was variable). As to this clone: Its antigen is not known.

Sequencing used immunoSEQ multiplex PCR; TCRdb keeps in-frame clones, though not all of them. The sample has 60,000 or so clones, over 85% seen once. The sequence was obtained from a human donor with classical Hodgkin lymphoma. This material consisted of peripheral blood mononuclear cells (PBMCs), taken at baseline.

This CDR3 reads CASRGRGGSYEQYF. CDR3 nucleotides: TGTGCGTCCCGGGGCAGGGGAGGATCCTACGAGCAGTACTTC. The chain couples TRBV19 to TRBJ2-7; TRBD1 or TRBD2 may be the D gene (6 bases each). This CDR3 region has 14 residues. CDR1 is LNHDA and CDR2 is SQIVND in the germline V gene (reference sequence).